A single sample gave rise to the 15 T cell receptor beta chains below, sequenced in a study of cytomegalovirus exposure and HLA in healthy donors. PCR amplification relied on 60 Vbeta primers (plus 13 Jbeta primers). Profiling relied on immunoSEQ multiplex PCR, and the TCRdb table lists in-frame clones only, not all of them. This table holds roughly 150,000 clones, around 83% found once. The sample consisted of PBMCs. The receptors derive from a girl aged 2 to 9 in good health and CMV-seropositive.

V is TRBV5-6 and J is TRBJ1-2; 10 bases fit TRBD1. V lost 0 bases to trimming and J lost 5 bases; unmatched junction nucleotides: 7. The CDR3 contains 16 residues. Germline loops: CDR1 SGHDT, CDR2 YYEEEE. The CDR3 region is CASSLAGDRGRYGYTF. CDR3 in DNA: TGTGCCAGCAGCTTGGCCGGGGACAGGGGACGATATGGCTACACCTTC.

This rearrangement joins TRBV5-1 to TRBJ2-5, with 9 nucleotides matching TRBD2. This CDR3 has 16 amino acids. V gave up 0 bases and J gave up 3 bases; unmatched junction bases: 6. Germline V gene data show CDR1 as SGHRS and CDR2 as YFSETQ. The CDR3 loop reads CASSLGAGGGEETQYF. Here the CDR3 DNA reads TGCGCCAGCAGCTTGGGAGCGGGAGGAGGGGAAGAGACCCAGTACTTC.

The rearrangement uses TRBV4-1 and TRBJ2-1; D call uncertain. The CDR3 runs to 13 residues. Germline CDR1 MGHRA, CDR2 YSYEKL. Deletions cut 1 base from V and 13 bases from J, with 14 bases between. The CDR3 spells CASSQVLTERQFF. DNA for the CDR3: TGCGCCAGCAGCCAAGTATTAACAGAAAGACAGTTCTTC.

The chain couples TRBV28 to TRBJ1-2; 7 bases match TRBD1. The CDR3 extends over 14 amino acids. Germline loops: CDR1 MDHEN, CDR2 SYDVKM. The V and J ends lost 5 bases and 5 bases, in that order; junction bases with no gene match: 8. CDR3: CASSRHRGWYGYTF. In nucleotides, the CDR3 is TGTGCCAGCAGTCGACACAGGGGTTGGTATGGCTACACCTTC.

The CDR3: CASSKTGGWDTEAFF. In DNA, the CDR3 is TGTGCCAGCAGTAAAACAGGGGGATGGGACACTGAAGCTTTCTTT. The chain carries TRBV6-1 and TRBJ1-1, with 8 bases fitting TRBD1. The CDR3 covers 15 residues. Looked up from germline, CDR1 is MNHNS and CDR2 is SASEGT. The junction had 8 bases not matched to a gene; V was cut back by 5 bases and J by 3 bases.

This chain connects TRBV5-6 to TRBJ2-2, with D perhaps matching TRBD2 (6 bases). The germline V gene encodes CDR1 SGHDT and CDR2 YYEEEE. V was cut by 0 bases and J by 0 bases, with 6 bases left in between. This CDR3 has 15 residues. CDR3 nucleotides: TGTGCCAGCAGCTTGGCGGGGGCGAACACCGGGGAGCTGTTTTTT. As protein: CASSLAGANTGELFF.

V gene TRBV5-1 combines with J gene TRBJ2-5; D not certain. Trimming stripped 0 bases from V and 5 bases from J, with 8 bases between. Germline V gene sequence: CDR1 SGHRS, CDR2 YFSETQ. This CDR3 spans 13 amino acids. CDR3 protein: CASSLVFSETQYF. DNA of the CDR3: TGCGCCAGCAGCTTGGTGTTTTCGGAGACCCAGTACTTC.

The rearrangement links TRBV5-1 to TRBJ2-5, with D possibly matching TRBD2 (5 bases). Germline V lookup: CDR1 SGHRS, CDR2 YFSETQ. CDR3 length: 15 amino acids. Trimming removed 4 bases at V and 5 bases at J, with 18 bases between. The CDR3 here is CASSSELGIGETQYF. CDR3 bases: TGCGCCAGCAGCAGCGAACTAGGAATTGGGGAGACCCAGTACTTC.

The V call is TRBV4-1, the J call TRBJ2-1; TRBD2 matches 9 bases. J gave up 2 bases and V 0 bases, and 8 bases lay outside the gene matches. The germline V gene has CDR1 MGHRA and CDR2 YSYEKL. The CDR3 sequence is 18 residues long. CDR3 region: CASSQDGMRLAAYNEQFF. CDR3 DNA: TGCGCCAGCAGCCAAGATGGAATGCGACTAGCGGCCTACAATGAGCAGTTCTTC.

The J gene is TRBJ1-2, the V gene TRBV29-1; TRBD1 aligns across 11 bases. The V gene end was trimmed by 0 bases and the J gene end by 3 bases; junction bases not matched to a gene: 3. Germline V gives CDR1 SQVTM, CDR2 ANQGSEA. This CDR3 is built from 15 residues. In nucleotides, the CDR3 is TGCAGCGTTGAAGAGTGGGACAGGGGGGACTATGGCTACACCTTC. This translates into CSVEEWDRGDYGYTF.

CDR3 in DNA: TGTGCCACCCTCCGGACATCTTCTCCCTACGAGCAGTACTTC. It yields the protein CATLRTSSPYEQYF. The genes are TRBV19 and TRBJ2-7; tentatively, D is TRBD1 (5 bases). The CDR3 covers 14 residues. V was shortened by 10 bases and J by 2 bases, with 18 bases between the two germline ends. Germline loops: CDR1 LNHDA, CDR2 SQIVND (reference sequence).

This sequence joins TRBV4-1 and TRBJ2-1, with D possibly being TRBD2 (5 bases). Trimming took off 4 bases at V and 2 bases at J, with 12 bases between the two ends. There are 15 residues in the CDR3. CDR1 is MGHRA, CDR2 YSYEKL, per germline. The CDR3, as DNA: TGCGCCAGCAGCCCGGCGGGCGGGCCCTACAATGAGCAGTTCTTC. This translates into CASSPAGGPYNEQFF.

This clone has a handful of counts. The V and J genes are TRBV13 and TRBJ1-4; D unresolved. Germline V gives CDR1 PRHDT, CDR2 FYEKMQ (reference sequence). This CDR3 is 15 amino acids long. Between the trimmed V and J ends, which lost 5 bases and 5 bases, there was a span of 15 bases. CDR3 in amino acids: CASSHPSLRNEKLFF. Written as DNA, the CDR3 is TGTGCCAGCAGCCATCCCTCTCTACGCAATGAAAAACTGTTTTTT.

The chain recombines TRBV29-1 with TRBJ1-5; tentative D call: TRBD1 (5 bases). The CDR3 consists of 13 residues. The germline V gene encodes CDR1 SQVTM and CDR2 ANQGSEA. V gave up 6 bases and J gave up 2 bases, with 11 bases separating them. This CDR3 reads CSVQGPRNQPQHF. The CDR3 region has the DNA TGCAGCGTCCAGGGTCCCCGCAATCAGCCCCAGCATTTT.

The gene calls are TRBV5-1 and TRBJ2-7; a possible D gene is TRBD2 (5 bases). This CDR3 has 14 residues. Trimming pared 4 bases from V and 2 bases from J, leaving 13 bases between. The V gene's germline CDR1 is SGHRS and CDR2 YFSETQ. CDR3 amino acids: CASSPSAETYEQYF. As DNA, the CDR3 is TGCGCCAGCAGCCCCTCAGCGGAGACCTACGAGCAGTACTTC.